The 18 T cell receptor beta chains presented below share a single source sample, sequenced in a study of shared clonotypes between healthy human individuals (dated by TCRdb to 2018 to 2021). Receptor amplification or capture employed the immunoSEQ multiplex PCR assay. The table was pulled from immuneACCESS by TCRdb, which kept in-frame rearrangements only. Such tables lose some clones; where checked, under half of the loss comes from unresolved V genes, and the rest has no known cause. This sample is represented by 85,000 to 100,000 clones; 68% of them were singletons. The ten largest clones take up roughly 49% of the sample. Material: memory CD8+ T cells sorted from blood. The cell subset or site label here, explained by the study, means: CD45RO+ cells pooled with CCR7-negative TemRA cells. The receptors derive from a man under 40 in good health.

The chain couples TRBV18 to TRBJ1-4; 12 nucleotides line up with TRBD1. The V gene end was trimmed by 3 bases and the J gene end by 2 bases; junction bases not matched to a gene: 4. The CDR3 loop spans 17 amino acids. Germline V gene sequence: CDR1 KGHSH, CDR2 LQKENI. CDR3 bases: TGTGCCAGCTCACCGGGGACAGGGGGCATCACTAATGAAAAACTGTTTTTT. This encodes CASSPGTGGITNEKLFF.

This clone was counted a few times. This sequence joins TRBV6-1 and TRBJ1-1, with D possibly matching TRBD1 (5 bases). Germline V CDR1 and CDR2: MNHNS, SASEGT. The CDR3 covers 15 residues. Trimming cost V 7 bases and J 6 bases, with 21 bases left between them. CDR3 amino acids: CASTRGKAGKAEAFF. The CDR3 DNA follows: TGTGCCAGCACGCGGGGCAAGGCCGGAAAGGCTGAAGCTTTCTTT.

This clone was counted many times. V usage is TRBV28 and J usage is TRBJ2-7; D might be TRBD1 or TRBD2, each matching 6 bases. V lost 5 bases and J lost 2, with 19 bases in between. The CDR3 is 16 amino acids. Germline V gene sequence: CDR1 MDHEN, CDR2 SYDVKM. The CDR3 coding sequence is TGTGCCAGCAGTGGGGGGCTAAGCGGGTCCCCCTACGAGCAGTACTTC. Translated, it gives CASSGGLSGSPYEQYF.

The chain uses TRBV27 and TRBJ2-1, with D tentatively TRBD1 (5 bases). V was pared by 5 bases and J by 5 bases, with 13 bases between. CDR1 and CDR2 from the germline V gene are MNHEY and SMNVEV (reference sequence). The CDR3 runs to 14 residues. CDR3 bases: TGTGCCAGCAGTCCCCCGGGCAGGGACAATGAGCAGTTCTTC. It is translated as CASSPPGRDNEQFF.

V usage is TRBV7-8 and J usage is TRBJ2-1, with TRBD2 as a possible D gene (6 bases). Germline V gene lookup returns CDR1 SGHVS and CDR2 FQNEAQ. V was pared by 5 bases and J by 8 bases, with 19 bases between. The CDR3 contains 15 residues. The CDR3 DNA follows: TGTGCCAGCAGCGTTAGACTAGGGGTGTTCCATGAGCAGTTCTTC. This sequence encodes CASSVRLGVFHEQFF.

This clone was recorded only once. The CDR3 sequence: CASRQGLSYEQYF. CDR3 sequence (DNA): TGTGCCAGCAGACAGGGGCTCTCCTACGAGCAGTACTTC. V usage is TRBV6-1 and J usage is TRBJ2-7; 7 nucleotides match TRBD1. The germline gives CDR1 MNHNS, CDR2 SASEGT. V was clipped by 6 bases and J by 0 bases; unmatched bases: 2. The length of the CDR3 is 13 residues.

The table lists this clone with a few counts. The V and J genes are TRBV7-6 and TRBJ1-1; 7 bases align to TRBD1. The CDR3 is 14 residues long. V shed 0 bases and J 5 bases; nucleotides not matched to a gene: 3. The germline gives CDR1 SGHVS, CDR2 FNYEAQ. In nucleotides, the CDR3 is TGTGCCAGCAGCTTAGCGGGGGGACAGACTGAAGCTTTCTTT. Protein product: CASSLAGGQTEAFF.

This clone has just one count. This chain connects TRBV11-2 to TRBJ2-7; D possibly corresponds to TRBD2 (6 bases). The CDR3 spans 17 residues. CDR1 is SGHAT and CDR2 is FQNNGV in the germline V gene. Deletions cut 0 bases from V and 2 bases from J, with 17 bases between. This CDR3 is CASSLDHGDWGTYEQYF. CDR3 sequence (DNA): TGTGCCAGCAGCTTAGATCACGGGGACTGGGGGACCTACGAGCAGTACTTC.

The chain carries TRBV15 and TRBJ1-4; D gene ambiguous. Germline V gene sequence: CDR1 LNHNV, CDR2 YYDKDF (reference sequence). The CDR3 loop spans 15 amino acids. With 2 bases removed from V and 5 bases from J, the gap between germline ends came to 12 bases. The CDR3 DNA reads as TGTGCCACCAGCAGATCCTCCAGCGAGAATGAAAAACTGTTTTTT. Protein sequence: CATSRSSSENEKLFF.

This clone came up many times. V usage is TRBV27 and J usage is TRBJ2-7; D may be TRBD2 (5 bases). The V gene lost 3 bases and the J gene lost 9 bases, with 12 bases spanning the gap. The germline V gene encodes CDR1 MNHEY and CDR2 SMNVEV (reference sequence). The CDR3 contains 12 residues. The CDR3 nucleotides are TGTGCCAGCAGTTTCCCGGGGAAAGGGCAGTACTTC. Its translation is CASSFPGKGQYF.

The V and J genes are TRBV5-1 and TRBJ2-1; maybe TRBD1 (6 bases). The germline gives CDR1 SGHRS, CDR2 YFSETQ. The V gene lost 2 bases and the J gene lost 9 bases, with 21 bases spanning the gap. This CDR3 contains 16 residues. The CDR3 is CASSLDQGLSGSEQFF. The DNA for the CDR3 is TGCGCCAGCAGCTTAGATCAGGGGTTGAGTGGGAGTGAGCAGTTCTTC.

The chain employs TRBV10-3 and TRBJ2-5; D not resolved. V lost 0 bases and J 5 bases, leaving 1 base between the germline ends. Germline loops: CDR1 ENHRY, CDR2 SYGVKD. The CDR3 has 11 amino acids. CDR3 in amino acids: CAISESETQYF. CDR3 sequence (DNA): TGTGCCATCAGTGAGTCTGAGACCCAGTACTTC.

V is TRBV7-6 and J is TRBJ2-1, with D perhaps matching TRBD2 (5 bases). The V gene's germline CDR1 is SGHVS and CDR2 FNYEAQ. Trimming took 2 bases from V and 0 from J, leaving 8 bases between them. The CDR3 sequence is 15 residues long. The CDR3 reads CASSLLRGSYNEQFF. The CDR3 DNA sequence: TGTGCCAGCAGCTTACTCCGGGGCTCCTACAATGAGCAGTTCTTC.

This clone has a single count. V is TRBV9 and J is TRBJ2-7, with D possibly matching TRBD2 (6 bases). The V end lost 0 bases, the J end lost 3 bases, and 16 bases lay between the germline ends. CDR1 SGDLS and CDR2 YYNGEE come from the germline V gene. There are 16 residues in the CDR3. The CDR3 region has the DNA TGTGCCAGCAGCGTAGGTGGTAGCGGTCCTCTCTACGAGCAGTACTTC. This translates into CASSVGGSGPLYEQYF. Variable domain in full (rest from reference TRBV9 and TRBJ2-7): DSGVTQTPKHLITATGQRVTLRCSPRSGDLSVYWYQQSLDQGLQFLIQYYNGEERAKGNILERFSAQQFPDLHSELNLSSLELGDSALYFCASSVGGSGPLYEQYFGPGTRLTVT.

The CDR3 nucleotides are TGTGCCAGCAGTAATTATCTGGAGGACTACGAGCAGTACTTC. This encodes CASSNYLEDYEQYF. The chain has TRBV6-5 and TRBJ2-7, with a weak D call TRBD2 (5 bases). Deletions cut 5 bases from V and 3 bases from J, with 14 bases between. The CDR3 covers 14 residues. The germline V gene encodes CDR1 MNHEY and CDR2 SVGAGI.

The V and J genes are TRBV25-1 and TRBJ2-1; 14 positions match TRBD2. The junction had 3 bases not matched to a gene; V was cut back by 1 base and J by 7 bases. The CDR3 totals 16 residues. The germline gives CDR1 MGHDK, CDR2 SYGVNS. This chain's CDR3 is CASSELGTSGRNEQFF. Here the CDR3 DNA reads TGTGCCAGCAGTGAATTGGGGACTAGCGGGAGAAATGAGCAGTTCTTC.

The CDR3 loop is CAWSVFMRGEKLFF. The CDR3 DNA follows: TGTGCCTGGAGTGTTTTTATGCGGGGAGAAAAACTGTTTTTT. The chain has TRBV30 and TRBJ1-4, with unresolved D. This CDR3 is built from 14 residues. Trimming stripped 0 bases from V and 8 bases from J, with 13 bases between. Per germline, CDR1 GTSNPN and CDR2 SVGIG (reference sequence).

V and J are TRBV28 and TRBJ2-3; TRBD2 aligns across 10 bases. The trim removed 4 bases at V and 1 base at J, leaving 5 bases unmatched. Germline V CDR1 and CDR2: MDHEN, SYDVKM. The CDR3 totals 16 residues. The CDR3 spells CASSYTGTSGTDTQYF. CDR3 DNA: TGTGCCAGCAGTTACACTGGGACTAGCGGCACAGATACGCAGTATTTT.